This TCR beta chain came from a study of shared clonotypes between healthy human individuals. Study-wide results and caveats: All-four-donor shared clonotypes had higher generation probabilities than non-shared clonotypes did. Expectations were that clonotype sharing among donors would be affected by sequencing depth. Among four donors, roughly 5% of naive CD4 clonotypes were found in common.

Profiled with immunoSEQ multiplex PCR; TCRdb holds only in-frame clones, not every one. Of roughly 2,500,000 clones listed, approximately 93% were seen once; the top ten hold 0.36%. As regards this clone: The antigen is unknown.

The CDR3 runs to 18 residues. Germline V gene data show CDR1 as MGHRA and CDR2 as YSYEKL. Trimming cost V 3 bases and J 7 bases; bases outside gene matches: 12. The receptor was isolated from a man aged 18 to 29 in good health. Some clones in this sample may be carry-over from other donors' samples. Material: naive CD4+ T cells from PBMCs. Subset: CD45RA+ positively selected. The rearrangement joins TRBV4-1 to TRBJ1-6, with 10 bases lining up with TRBD1. Here the CDR3 reads CASSHLARTGGRNSPLHF. The CDR3 DNA is TGCGCCAGCAGCCACCTAGCTAGGACAGGGGGGCGGAATTCACCCCTCCACTTT.